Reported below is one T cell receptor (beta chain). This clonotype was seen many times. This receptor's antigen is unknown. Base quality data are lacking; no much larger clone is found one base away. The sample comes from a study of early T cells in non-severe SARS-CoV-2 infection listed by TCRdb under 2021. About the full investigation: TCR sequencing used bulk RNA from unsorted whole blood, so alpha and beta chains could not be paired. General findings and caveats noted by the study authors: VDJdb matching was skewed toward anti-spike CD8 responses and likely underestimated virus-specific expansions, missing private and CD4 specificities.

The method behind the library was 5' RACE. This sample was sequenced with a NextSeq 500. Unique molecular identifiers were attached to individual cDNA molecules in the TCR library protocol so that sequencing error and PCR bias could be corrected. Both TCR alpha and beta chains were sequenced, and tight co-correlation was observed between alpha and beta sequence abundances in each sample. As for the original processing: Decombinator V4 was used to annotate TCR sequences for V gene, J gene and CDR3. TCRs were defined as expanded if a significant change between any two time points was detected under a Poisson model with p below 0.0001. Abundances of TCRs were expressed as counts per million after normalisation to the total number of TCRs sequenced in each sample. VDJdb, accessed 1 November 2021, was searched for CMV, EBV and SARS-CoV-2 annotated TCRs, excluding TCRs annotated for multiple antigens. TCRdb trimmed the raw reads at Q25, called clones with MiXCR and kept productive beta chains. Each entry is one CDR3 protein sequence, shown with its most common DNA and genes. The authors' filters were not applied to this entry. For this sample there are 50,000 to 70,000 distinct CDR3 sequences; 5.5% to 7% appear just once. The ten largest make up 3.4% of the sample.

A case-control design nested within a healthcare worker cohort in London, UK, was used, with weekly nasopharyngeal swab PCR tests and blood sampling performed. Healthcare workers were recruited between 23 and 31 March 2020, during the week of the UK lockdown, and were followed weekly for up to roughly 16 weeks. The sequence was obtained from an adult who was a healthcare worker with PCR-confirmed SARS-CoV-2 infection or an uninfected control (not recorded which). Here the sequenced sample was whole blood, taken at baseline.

The CDR3 protein sequence reads: CASSLAGGYLPYEQYF. The nucleotide sequence is TGTGCCAGCAGCCTAGCGGGAGGTTACCTCCCCTACGAGCAGTACTTC. The chain is made from TRBV6-5 and TRBJ2-7; 11 nucleotides in the junction match TRBD2. From cysteine to phenylalanine, the CDR3 is 16 amino acids long. The CDR3 DNA has 48 bases and is translated from base 1. CDR1 and CDR2, looked up from the germline V gene, are MNHEY and SVGAGI. Germline trimming: 6 bases from V, 2 bases from J; junction bases outside gene matches: 9.